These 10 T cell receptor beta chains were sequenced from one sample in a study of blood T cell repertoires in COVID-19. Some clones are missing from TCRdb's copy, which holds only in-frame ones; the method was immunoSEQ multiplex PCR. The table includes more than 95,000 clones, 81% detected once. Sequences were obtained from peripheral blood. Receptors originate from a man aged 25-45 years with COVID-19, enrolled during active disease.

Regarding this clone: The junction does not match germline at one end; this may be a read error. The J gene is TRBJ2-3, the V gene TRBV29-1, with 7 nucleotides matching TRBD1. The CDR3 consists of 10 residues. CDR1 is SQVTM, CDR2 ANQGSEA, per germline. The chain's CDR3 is CSVVGTEVLF. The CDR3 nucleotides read TGCAGCGTTGTAGGGACAGAAGTTCTCTTT.

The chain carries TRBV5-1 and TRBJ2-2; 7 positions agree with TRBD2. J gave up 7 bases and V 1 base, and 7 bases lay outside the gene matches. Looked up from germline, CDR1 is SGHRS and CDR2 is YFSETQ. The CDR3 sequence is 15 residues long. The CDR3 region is CASSLSGNYGGELFF. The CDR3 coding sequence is TGCGCCAGCAGCTTGAGCGGGAATTACGGCGGGGAGCTGTTTTTT. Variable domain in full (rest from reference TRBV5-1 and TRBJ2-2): KAGVTQTPRYLIKTRGQQVTLSCSPISGHRSVSWYQQTPGQGLQFLFEYFSETQRNKGNFPGRFSGRQFSNSRSEMNVSTLELGDSALYLCASSLSGNYGGELFFGEGSRLTVL.

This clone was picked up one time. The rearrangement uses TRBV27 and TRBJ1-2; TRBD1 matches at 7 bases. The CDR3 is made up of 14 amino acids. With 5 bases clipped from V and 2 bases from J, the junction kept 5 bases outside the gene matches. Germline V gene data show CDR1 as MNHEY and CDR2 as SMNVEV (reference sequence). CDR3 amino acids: CASSLTGTNYGYTF. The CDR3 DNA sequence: TGTGCCAGCAGTCTGACAGGGACGAACTATGGCTACACCTTC.

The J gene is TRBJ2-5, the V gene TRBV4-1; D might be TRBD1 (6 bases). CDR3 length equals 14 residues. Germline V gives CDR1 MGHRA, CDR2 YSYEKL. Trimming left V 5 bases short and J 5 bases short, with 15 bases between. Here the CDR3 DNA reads TGCGCCAGCAGCTCCACAGGGTCGGGTGAGACCCAGTACTTC. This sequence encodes CASSSTGSGETQYF.

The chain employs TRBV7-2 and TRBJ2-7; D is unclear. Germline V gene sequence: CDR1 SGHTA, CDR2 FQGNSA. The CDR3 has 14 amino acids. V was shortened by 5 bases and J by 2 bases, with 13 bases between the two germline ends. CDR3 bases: TGTGCCAGCAGCCTCCTTCCCTCTACCTACGAGCAGTACTTC. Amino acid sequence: CASSLLPSTYEQYF.

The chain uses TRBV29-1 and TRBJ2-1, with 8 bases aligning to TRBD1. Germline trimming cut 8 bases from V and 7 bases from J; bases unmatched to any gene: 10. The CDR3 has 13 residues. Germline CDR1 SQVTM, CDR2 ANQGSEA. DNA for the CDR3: TGCAGCATCAATGGACAGGGTGAGAATGAGCAGTTCTTC. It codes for CSINGQGENEQFF.

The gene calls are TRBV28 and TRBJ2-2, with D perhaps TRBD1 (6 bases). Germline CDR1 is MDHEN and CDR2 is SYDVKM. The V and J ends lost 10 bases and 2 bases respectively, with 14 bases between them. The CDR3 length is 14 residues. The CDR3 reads CAIPGGGNTGELFF. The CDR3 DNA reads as TGTGCCATCCCTGGGGGCGGAAACACCGGGGAGCTGTTTTTT.

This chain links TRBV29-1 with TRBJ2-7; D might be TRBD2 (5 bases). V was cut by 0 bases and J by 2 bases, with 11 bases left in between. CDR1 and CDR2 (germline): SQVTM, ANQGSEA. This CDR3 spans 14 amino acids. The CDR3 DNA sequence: TGCAGCGTTGAAGATCAACGGGGAACCTACGAGCAGTACTTC. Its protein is CSVEDQRGTYEQYF.

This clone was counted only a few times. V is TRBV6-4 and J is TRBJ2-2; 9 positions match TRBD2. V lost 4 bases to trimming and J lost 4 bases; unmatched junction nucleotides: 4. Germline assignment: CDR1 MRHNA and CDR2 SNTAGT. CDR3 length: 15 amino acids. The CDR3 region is CASSGASGATGELFF. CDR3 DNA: TGTGCCAGCAGTGGGGCTAGCGGGGCCACCGGGGAGCTGTTTTTT.

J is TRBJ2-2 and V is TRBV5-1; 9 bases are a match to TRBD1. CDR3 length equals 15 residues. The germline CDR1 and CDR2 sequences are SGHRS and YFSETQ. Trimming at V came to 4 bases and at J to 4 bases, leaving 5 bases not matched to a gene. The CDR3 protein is CASSRTGEFTGELFF. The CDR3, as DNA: TGCGCCAGCAGCCGGACAGGGGAATTCACCGGGGAGCTGTTTTTT. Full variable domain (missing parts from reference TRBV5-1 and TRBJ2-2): KAGVTQTPRYLIKTRGQQVTLSCSPISGHRSVSWYQQTPGQGLQFLFEYFSETQRNKGNFPGRFSGRQFSNSRSEMNVSTLELGDSALYLCASSRTGEFTGELFFGEGSRLTVL.